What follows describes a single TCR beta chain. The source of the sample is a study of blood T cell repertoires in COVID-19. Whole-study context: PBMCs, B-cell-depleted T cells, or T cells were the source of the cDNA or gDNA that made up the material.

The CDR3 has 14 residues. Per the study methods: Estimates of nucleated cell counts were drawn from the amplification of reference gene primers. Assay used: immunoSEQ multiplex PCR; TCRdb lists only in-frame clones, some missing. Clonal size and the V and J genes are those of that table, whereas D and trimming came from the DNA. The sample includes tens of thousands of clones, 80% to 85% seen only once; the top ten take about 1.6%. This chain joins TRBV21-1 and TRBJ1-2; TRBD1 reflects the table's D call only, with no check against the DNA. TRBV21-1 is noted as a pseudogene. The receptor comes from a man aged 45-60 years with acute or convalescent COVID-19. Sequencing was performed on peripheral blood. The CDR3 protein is CASSKAGGKSGYTF. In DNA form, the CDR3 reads TGTGCCAGCAGCAAAGCAGGGGGCAAATCCGGCTACACCTTC.